Listed here are 9 T cell receptor beta chains from one sample, sequenced in a study of T cell responses to AZD1222 COVID-19 vaccine. TCRdb's table, derived via immunoSEQ multiplex PCR, lists solely in-frame clones and lacks some. The repertoire holds some 110,000 clones, about 85% seen once, with 4% to 5.5% in the top ten. The starting material was peripheral blood, obtained on day 0 of AZD1222 vaccination. These receptors all stem from an adult in good health.

V and J are TRBV30 and TRBJ1-1, with a tentative D call TRBD1 (6 bases). This CDR3 has 14 amino acids. V lost 2 bases, J lost 0 bases, and 10 bases lay in between. Germline V gene sequence: CDR1 GTSNPN, CDR2 SVGIG (reference sequence). The DNA of the CDR3 is TGTGCCTGGAGTAGACAGGTTCTGAACACTGAAGCTTTCTTT. Its translation: CAWSRQVLNTEAFF.

This sequence joins TRBV12-3 or TRBV12-4 and TRBJ1-5; D perhaps matches TRBD1 (6 bases). This CDR3 is 12 amino acids long. V lost 6 bases, J lost 9 bases, and 12 bases lay in between. Written as DNA, the CDR3 is TGTGCCAGCAGCTACAGGGATCGGCCCCAGCATTTT. Translation gives CASSYRDRPQHF.

The J gene is TRBJ2-1, the V gene TRBV18, with 9 bases lining up with TRBD1. Losses at the gene ends were 3 bases for V and 8 bases for J; bases not matched to a gene: 20. There are 19 residues in the CDR3. Germline values: CDR1 KGHSH, CDR2 LQKENI. CDR3 region: CASSPIVIGSGQGSYEQFF. The CDR3, as DNA: TGTGCCAGCTCACCTATTGTGATAGGTTCGGGACAGGGCAGTTATGAGCAGTTCTTC.

This chain joins TRBV28 and TRBJ2-5; no firm D call. The CDR3 runs to 15 residues. V was cut by 5 bases and J by 3 bases, with 16 bases left in between. CDR1 is MDHEN, CDR2 SYDVKM, per germline. CDR3 sequence reads: CASSNWTQGKETQYF. The CDR3 region has the DNA TGTGCCAGCAGTAATTGGACCCAAGGAAAAGAGACCCAGTACTTC.

The chain is built from TRBV5-1 and TRBJ2-1; 11 bases map to TRBD2. This CDR3 comprises 17 residues. The V gene's germline CDR1 is SGHRS and CDR2 YFSETQ. J lost 4 bases, V lost 4 bases, and 10 bases had no gene match. Here the CDR3 reads CASSGTIAGGQYNEQFF. CDR3 bases: TGCGCCAGCAGCGGAACTATAGCGGGGGGGCAGTACAATGAGCAGTTCTTC.

The genes are TRBV11-2 and TRBJ1-6, with 7 bases matching TRBD1. The germline gives CDR1 SGHAT, CDR2 FQNNGV. V lost 4 bases to trimming and J lost 9 bases; unmatched junction nucleotides: 9. The length of the CDR3 is 15 residues. CDR3 nucleotide sequence: TGTGCCAGCAGCTCGGACAGGAGTTGGGTTTCACCCCTCCACTTT. It translates to CASSSDRSWVSPLHF.

The chain recombines TRBV5-1 with TRBJ1-2, with TRBD1 identical over 7 bases. After removal of 0 bases from V and 8 bases from J, the junction contained 1 base not matched to a gene. CDR1 and CDR2 from the germline V gene are SGHRS and YFSETQ. This CDR3 spans 12 amino acids. CDR3 sequence reads: CASSLEGAGYTF. Written as DNA, the CDR3 is TGCGCCAGCAGCTTGGAGGGGGCCGGCTACACCTTC.

Comment on this clone: Other DNA sequences of this sample code for an identical CDR3. This rearrangement joins TRBV3-1 (or the pseudogene TRBV3-2) to TRBJ2-7; no reliable D call. V was cut by 0 bases and J by 3 bases, with 3 bases left in between. This CDR3 region has 12 residues. Germline CDR1 LGHDT, CDR2 YNNKEL (reference sequence). The CDR3 sequence is CASSQDVYEQYF. CDR3 nucleotide sequence: TGTGCCAGCAGCCAAGATGTCTACGAGCAGTACTTC.

The V call is TRBV4-1, the J call TRBJ2-7, with 8 bases identical to TRBD1. Germline lookup yields CDR1 MGHRA and CDR2 YSYEKL. CDR3 length: 15 amino acids. V was pared by 4 bases and J by 5 bases, with 10 bases of the junction left unmatched. The CDR3 is CASSRVGTGVHEQYF. CDR3 nucleotide sequence: TGCGCCAGCAGCCGGGTCGGGACAGGCGTCCACGAGCAGTACTTC.